The 32 T cell receptor beta chains below come from one sample, sequenced in a study of control samples from healthy donors and cancer patients (dated by TCRdb to the early 2020s). Libraries came from the immunoSEQ multiplex PCR assay. This immuneACCESS table, as held by TCRdb, lists in-frame sequences with V and J called but not all clones. Of the missing ones, under half trace to an unresolved V gene in checked studies; the others have no known cause. This sample has 80,000 or so clones in its table, and around 92% of those were observed once. The ten largest clones capture around 6% of the sample. The sequencing sample was made of blood. The source of these receptors is a man in his forties or fifties in good health.

The chain couples TRBV23-1 to TRBJ1-1; 10 bases align to TRBD1. TRBV23-1 belongs to the ORF category, with a function that is uncertain. The CDR3 runs 16 residues. The V segment lost 4 bases and the J segment 4 bases; nucleotides outside the gene matches: 9. Here the CDR3 reads CASSPGTGEDSTEAFF. CDR3 nucleotides: TGCGCCAGCAGTCCCGGGACAGGGGAAGATAGCACTGAAGCTTTCTTT.

The rearrangement uses TRBV5-6 and TRBJ1-4, with 12 bases identical to TRBD1. V lost 5 bases to trimming and J lost 8 bases; unmatched junction nucleotides: 10. The CDR3 is 16 residues long. In germline, CDR1 is SGHDT, CDR2 YYEEEE. The CDR3 sequence: CASSVRSGTGGEKLFF. CDR3 DNA: TGTGCCAGCAGTGTTAGGTCCGGGACAGGGGGCGAAAAACTGTTTTTT.

In regard to this clone: Other DNA sequences in the sample encode the same CDR3. V gene TRBV11-2 combines with J gene TRBJ1-5; D remains unclear. The ends were cut back, 5 bases at V and 2 bases at J, with 7 bases in the middle. The CDR3 totals 13 residues. Germline CDR1 reads SGHAT; CDR2 reads FQNNGV. CDR3 amino acids: CASSPGGNQPQHF. The DNA of the CDR3 is TGTGCCAGCAGCCCCGGGGGCAATCAGCCCCAGCATTTT.

This sequence joins TRBV6-2 or TRBV6-3 and TRBJ2-7; D is possibly TRBD1 (5 bases). Germline V gene data show CDR1 as MNHEY and CDR2 as SVGEGT. CDR3 length: 16 amino acids. With 4 bases removed from V and 0 bases from J, the gap between germline ends came to 16 bases. CDR3 bases: TGTGCCAGCAGTTCCCTTCGTGGGGCAGTCTCCTACGAGCAGTACTTC. This codes for CASSSLRGAVSYEQYF.

This clone was counted only a few times. The V gene is TRBV9, the J gene TRBJ2-7, with 8 positions matching TRBD1. Trimming at V came to 3 bases and at J to 5 bases, leaving 1 base not matched to a gene. The length of the CDR3 is 12 residues. Germline V gene data show CDR1 as SGDLS and CDR2 as YYNGEE. The CDR3 nucleotides read TGTGCCAGCAGCGGGACAGGGCACGAGCAGTACTTC. Encoded protein: CASSGTGHEQYF.

The V and J genes are TRBV6-4 and TRBJ2-1; D is unresolved. The CDR3 is made up of 13 amino acids. Germline-derived CDR1 and CDR2 are MRHNA and SNTAGT. The V end was cut by 4 bases, the J end by 5 bases, with 9 bases between. CDR3 sequence (DNA): TGTGCCAGCAGTGTGGAGTTAAACAATGAGCAGTTCTTC. As protein: CASSVELNNEQFF.

The chain carries TRBV5-4 and TRBJ2-7, with D possibly matching TRBD1 (6 bases). Germline CDR1 reads SGHNT; CDR2 reads YYREEE (reference sequence). V was pared by 4 bases and J by 9 bases, with 23 bases between. CDR3 length: 15 residues. CDR3 amino acids: CASSQEAGTLHGQYF. CDR3 in DNA: TGTGCCAGCAGCCAAGAGGCCGGGACACTCCACGGGCAGTACTTC.

This clone has a count of ten or more. The rearrangement links TRBV2 to TRBJ1-5, with TRBD1 identical over 9 bases. Germline V CDR1 and CDR2: SNHLY, FYNNEI. V trimming: 4 bases; J trimming: 6 bases; junction bases outside the gene matches: 10. The CDR3 totals 16 residues. The DNA of the CDR3 is TGTGCCAGCAGTGCCCCCGGGACAGGGTGGAGTCAGCCCCAGCATTTT. Translating it yields CASSAPGTGWSQPQHF.

CDR3: CASSQKDLIGTGELFF. The CDR3 coding sequence is TGCGCCAGCAGCCAAAAAGACCTAATCGGTACCGGGGAGCTGTTTTTT. The J gene is TRBJ2-2, the V gene TRBV4-1; D gene ambiguous. V was cut by 2 bases and J by 5 bases, with 15 bases left in between. The length of the CDR3 is 16 residues. Germline values: CDR1 MGHRA, CDR2 YSYEKL.

The chain has TRBV6-5 and TRBJ1-3, with D uncertain. Trimming took off 2 bases at V and 0 bases at J, with 8 bases between the two ends. Germline V CDR1 and CDR2: MNHEY, SVGAGI. This CDR3 region has 15 residues. CDR3 protein: CASSYVHDSGNTIYF. The CDR3 bases are TGTGCCAGCAGTTACGTTCACGACTCTGGAAACACCATATATTTT.

The rearrangement uses TRBV6-5 and TRBJ2-7, with 9 nucleotides matching TRBD1. V shed 7 bases and J 4 bases; nucleotides not matched to a gene: 11. The CDR3 length is 15 residues. Germline V gene lookup returns CDR1 MNHEY and CDR2 SVGAGI. The CDR3 DNA sequence: TGTGCCAGCACCACGGGACAGGGTGGGGGATACGAGCAGTACTTC. It codes for CASTTGQGGGYEQYF.

This clone came up once. The V and J genes are TRBV14 and TRBJ2-5, with 7 bases that match TRBD2. The germline gives CDR1 SGHDN, CDR2 FVKESK. There are 16 residues in the CDR3. With V trimmed by 0 bases and J by 5 bases, 9 bases remained unmatched. CDR3 sequence (DNA): TGTGCCAGCAGCCAAGAAAGGAGGGCGGGGGTGGAGACCCAGTACTTC. Its translation: CASSQERRAGVETQYF.

The rearrangement uses TRBV1 and TRBJ2-2. TRBV1 is deemed a pseudogene. This CDR3 is 15 amino acids long. CDR3 DNA: TGCACCAGCAGTACATTCCGCGAGAACACCGGGGAGCTGTTTTTT. Protein product: CTSSTFRENTGELFF.

V usage is TRBV7-9 and J usage is TRBJ1-4; no reliable D call. Germline CDR1 reads SEHNR; CDR2 reads FQNEAQ (reference sequence). Trimming stripped 5 bases from V and 3 bases from J, with 13 bases between. This CDR3 contains 15 residues. The CDR3 nucleotides are TGTGCCAGCAGCCCCGGGGAGGGCCCTAATGAAAAACTGTTTTTT. Its protein is CASSPGEGPNEKLFF.

The gene calls are TRBV30 and TRBJ2-1; D is possibly TRBD1 (6 bases). The germline V gene encodes CDR1 GTSNPN and CDR2 SVGIG (reference sequence). The CDR3 loop spans 14 amino acids. Trimming removed 5 bases at V and 4 bases at J, with 15 bases between. The CDR3 loop reads CAWGRDTDYNEQFF. CDR3 DNA: TGTGCCTGGGGCCGGGACACTGATTACAATGAGCAGTTCTTC.

The CDR3 loop is CASSPRQGAYEQYF. CDR3 DNA sequence: TGTGCCAGCAGCCCCCGACAGGGGGCCTACGAGCAGTACTTC. This chain links TRBV7-9 with TRBJ2-7; 9 bases are shared with TRBD1. The CDR3 spans 14 residues. Trimming cost V 5 bases and J 2 bases; bases outside gene matches: 4. CDR1 is SEHNR and CDR2 is FQNEAQ in the germline V gene (reference sequence).

This chain uses TRBV29-1 with TRBJ2-5; 8 bases align to TRBD1. CDR1 and CDR2 from the germline V gene are SQVTM and ANQGSEA. The length of the CDR3 is 12 residues. J was trimmed by 5 bases and V by 7 bases; bases with no gene match: 6. CDR3 loop: CSARTGWETQYF. CDR3 sequence (DNA): TGCAGCGCAAGGACAGGGTGGGAGACCCAGTACTTC.

The genes are TRBV19 and TRBJ2-5; D could derive from TRBD1 or TRBD2 (5 bases each). The germline V gene has CDR1 LNHDA and CDR2 SQIVND (reference sequence). The CDR3 is 13 residues long. Trimming shortened V by 7 bases and J by 7 bases, and 16 bases separated the two germline ends. CDR3 amino acids: CASKDIQEATQYF. The CDR3 bases are TGTGCCAGTAAGGACATTCAGGAGGCGACCCAGTACTTC.

This clone is a singleton in its sample. The V and J genes are TRBV10-3 and TRBJ2-3; tentatively, D is TRBD2 (7 bases). Germline loops: CDR1 ENHRY, CDR2 SYGVKD. V dropped 7 bases and J dropped 5 bases, with 13 bases sitting between them. The length of the CDR3 is 13 residues. The chain's CDR3 is CAINGGAGDTQYF. As DNA, the CDR3 is TGTGCCATCAATGGGGGGGCGGGAGATACGCAGTATTTT.

The V and J genes are TRBV27 and TRBJ2-7; D is perhaps TRBD1 (6 bases). There are 16 residues in the CDR3. V was pared by 0 bases and J by 2 bases, with 14 bases between. CDR1 is MNHEY and CDR2 is SMNVEV in the germline V gene (reference sequence). The CDR3 nucleotides are TGTGCCAGCAGTTTATCGGGGGCAGTCCCTACCTACGAGCAGTACTTC. Amino acid sequence: CASSLSGAVPTYEQYF.

The chain links TRBV15 to TRBJ2-3, with TRBD2 matching over 15 bases. Germline trimming cut 1 base from V and 5 bases from J; bases unmatched to any gene: 13. The CDR3 loop spans 20 amino acids. Germline V CDR1 and CDR2: LNHNV, YYDKDF (reference sequence). The chain's CDR3 is CATSRGDLGLAGGHRDTQYF. CDR3 nucleotide sequence: TGTGCCACCAGCAGAGGGGACCTGGGACTAGCGGGGGGCCATAGAGATACGCAGTATTTT.

The chain employs TRBV11-3 and TRBJ2-1; D not resolved. V was cut by 5 bases and J by 7 bases, with 12 bases left in between. CDR3 length equals 13 residues. Germline CDR1 SGHNT, CDR2 YENEEA. DNA for the CDR3: TGTGCCAGCAGCATCCATATGGGGAATGAGCAGTTCTTC. Translating gives CASSIHMGNEQFF.

The rearrangement joins TRBV3-1 (or the pseudogene TRBV3-2) to TRBJ1-4; perhaps TRBD1 as D (6 bases). Germline CDR1 and CDR2: LGHDT and YNNKEL (reference sequence). The V end was cut by 4 bases, the J end by 7 bases, with 19 bases between. CDR3 size: 16 residues. As DNA, the CDR3 is TGTGCCAGCAGCCCTCACAGGGTTAAGTTACGTGAAAAACTGTTTTTT. It translates to CASSPHRVKLREKLFF.

This rearrangement joins TRBV30 to TRBJ1-1; D unclear. The CDR3 has 10 amino acids. V shed 6 bases and J shed 7 bases, with 9 bases lying between them. Per germline, CDR1 GTSNPN and CDR2 SVGIG (reference sequence). CDR3 bases: TGTGCCTGCGACGGATTTGAAGCTTTCTTT. Translating it yields CACDGFEAFF.

The CDR3 region has the DNA TGTGCCAGCAGTGAGGACGGGGTCTATGGCTACACCTTC. This translates into CASSEDGVYGYTF. The chain combines TRBV2 with TRBJ1-2; D not certain. Between the trimmed V and J ends, which lost 3 bases and 4 bases, there was a span of 9 bases. This CDR3 region has 13 residues. Germline lookup yields CDR1 SNHLY and CDR2 FYNNEI.

The gene calls are TRBV3-1 (or the pseudogene TRBV3-2) and TRBJ1-1, with 8 positions matching TRBD1. CDR1 is LGHDT and CDR2 is YNNKEL in the germline V gene (reference sequence). There are 17 residues in the CDR3. The V segment lost 0 bases and the J segment 12 bases; nucleotides outside the gene matches: 18. CDR3: CASSQEGKGTGSLKTFF. CDR3 coding DNA: TGTGCCAGCAGCCAAGAAGGGAAGGGGACAGGTAGTTTAAAAACTTTCTTT.

This chain connects TRBV7-2 to TRBJ1-1, with unresolved D. The V end was cut by 5 bases, the J end by 7 bases, with 8 bases between. This CDR3 has 11 residues. Germline V lookup: CDR1 SGHTA, CDR2 FQGNSA. The CDR3 region is CASSLRHEAFF. In DNA form, the CDR3 reads TGTGCCAGCAGCCTTCGACATGAAGCTTTCTTT.

The gene calls are TRBV13 and TRBJ2-2; D is perhaps TRBD2 (5 bases). The CDR3 spans 13 residues. Trimming removed 5 bases from V and 7 bases from J, with 11 bases in between. CDR1 and CDR2 (germline): PRHDT, FYEKMQ (reference sequence). DNA for the CDR3: TGTGCCAGCAGCGCTAGACGGGGCGGGGAGCTGTTTTTT. Its translation: CASSARRGGELFF.

A few counts support this clone. The rearrangement uses TRBV7-6 and TRBJ1-4; D ambiguous. Between the trimmed V and J ends, which lost 5 bases and 2 bases, there was a span of 15 bases. This CDR3 region has 16 residues. The V gene's germline CDR1 is SGHVS and CDR2 FNYEAQ. For the CDR3, the DNA is TGTGCCAGCAGCCTAAACCCCGGTCTCACTAATGAAAAACTGTTTTTT. This encodes CASSLNPGLTNEKLFF.

The rearrangement links TRBV24-1 to TRBJ1-3; 9 bases are a match to TRBD1. The length of the CDR3 is 16 residues. V shed 2 bases, J shed 9 bases, and the junction held 10 bases outside the gene matches. Germline V gives CDR1 KGHDR, CDR2 SFDVKD. CDR3 in amino acids: CATSDSGTGRFSTIYF. DNA for the CDR3: TGTGCCACCAGTGATTCTGGGACAGGGCGATTTAGCACCATATATTTT.

V and J are TRBV5-8 and TRBJ1-2; no clear D gene. CDR3 length: 14 amino acids. With 0 bases removed from V and 4 bases from J, the gap between germline ends came to 10 bases. Germline CDR1 SGHTS, CDR2 YDEGEE. CDR3 DNA: TGTGCCAGCAGCTTGGCCGCCAGTGGCTATGGCTACACCTTC. It translates to CASSLAASGYGYTF.

The rearrangement joins TRBV3-1 (or the pseudogene TRBV3-2) to TRBJ2-3; 15 nucleotides align to TRBD2. CDR1 LGHDT and CDR2 YNNKEL come from the germline V gene (reference sequence). V lost 6 bases and J lost 2; bases outside the gene matches: 12. CDR3 length: 19 residues. CDR3 loop: CASSQIPGLAGGLTDTQYF. DNA of the CDR3: TGTGCCAGCAGTCAAATACCGGGACTAGCGGGGGGACTCACAGATACGCAGTATTTT.